This TCR beta chain was recovered during a study of T cell clones after liver transplantation. About the research overall: A pre-transplant mixed lymphocyte reaction with TCRbeta sequencing defined graft-donor-reactive clones followed in post-transplant blood.

Study-wide findings and caveats: Donor-reactive sequences fell more than third party-reactive ones, suggesting partial deletion. The donor-reactive repertoire was only partly measurable in two subjects, lacking donor cells.

On this clone: What it binds is unknown.

Method: immunoSEQ multiplex PCR; TCRdb's copy keeps in-frame clones and lacks some. The sample consists of fewer than 110,000 clones, about 81% of them appearing once. Trimming pared 7 bases from V and 2 bases from J, leaving 16 bases between. Germline CDR1 is MNHEY and CDR2 is SVGAGI. The CDR3 has 15 residues. The V gene is TRBV6-5, the J gene TRBJ2-3, with unresolved D. This clonotype originated in a human patient who received a liver transplant. The T cells may come from the graft donor. Here the sequenced sample was CD4+ T cells from blood, taken around 44 months after liver transplant. CDR3 region: CASKGWGPSTDTQYF. CDR3 coding DNA: TGTGCCAGCAAGGGTTGGGGTCCCTCCACAGATACGCAGTATTTT.